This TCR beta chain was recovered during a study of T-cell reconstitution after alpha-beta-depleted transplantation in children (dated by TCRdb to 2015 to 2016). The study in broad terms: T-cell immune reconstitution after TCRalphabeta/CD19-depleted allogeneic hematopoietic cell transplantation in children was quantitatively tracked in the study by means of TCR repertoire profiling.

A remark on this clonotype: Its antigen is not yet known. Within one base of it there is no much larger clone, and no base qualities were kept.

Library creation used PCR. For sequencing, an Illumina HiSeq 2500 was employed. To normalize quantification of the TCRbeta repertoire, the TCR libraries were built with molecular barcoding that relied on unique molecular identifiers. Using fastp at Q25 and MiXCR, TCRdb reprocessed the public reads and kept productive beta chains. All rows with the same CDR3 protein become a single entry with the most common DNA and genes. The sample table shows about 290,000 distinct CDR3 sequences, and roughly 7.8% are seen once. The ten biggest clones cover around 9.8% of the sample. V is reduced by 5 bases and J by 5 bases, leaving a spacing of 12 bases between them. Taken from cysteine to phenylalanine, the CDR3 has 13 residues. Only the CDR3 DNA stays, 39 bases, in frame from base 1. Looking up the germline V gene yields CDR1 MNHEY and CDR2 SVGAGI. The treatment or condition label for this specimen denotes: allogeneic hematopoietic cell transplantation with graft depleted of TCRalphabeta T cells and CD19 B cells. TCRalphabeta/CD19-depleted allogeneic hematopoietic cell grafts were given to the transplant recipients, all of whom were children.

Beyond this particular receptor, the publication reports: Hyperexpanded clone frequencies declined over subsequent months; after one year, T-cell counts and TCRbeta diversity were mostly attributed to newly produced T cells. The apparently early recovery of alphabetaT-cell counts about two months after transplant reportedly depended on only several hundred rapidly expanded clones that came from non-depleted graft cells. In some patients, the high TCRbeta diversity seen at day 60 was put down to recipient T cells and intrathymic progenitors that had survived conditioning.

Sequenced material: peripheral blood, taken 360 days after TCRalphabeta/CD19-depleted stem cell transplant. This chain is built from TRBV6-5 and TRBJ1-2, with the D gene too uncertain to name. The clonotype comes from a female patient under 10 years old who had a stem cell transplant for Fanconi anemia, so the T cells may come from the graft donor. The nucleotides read TGTGCCAGCAGTATCCACCCATTTTATGGCTACACCTTC. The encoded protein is CASSIHPFYGYTF.